This T cell receptor (beta chain) was sequenced during a study of shared clonotypes between healthy human individuals. Study summary: Each donor had three CD4 naive, three CD4 memory, two CD8 naive and one CD8 memory plate. Study findings and constraints: In the sorted subsets, rarefaction showed sequencing was incomplete despite large depth.

About this clone itself: Its antigen is not identified.

Nashville, Tennessee was home to all donors, who were Caucasian adults. Measured with immunoSEQ multiplex PCR; TCRdb has only the in-frame clones, and not every one. The sample contains 2 million to 2.5 million clones, nearly 97% of which appear only once. Germline V gene lookup returns CDR1 MNHNY and CDR2 SVGAGI (reference sequence). The CDR3 length is 14 residues. V was shortened by 2 bases and J by 4 bases, with 12 bases between the two germline ends. The J gene is TRBJ2-7, the V gene TRBV6-6; D possibly matches TRBD1 or TRBD2 (7 bases each). The receptor was isolated from a man between 18 and 29 years old in good health. Source material: naive CD4+ T cells sorted from blood. Stated subset: CD45RA+ positively selected. CDR3 nucleotides: TGTGCCAGCAGTTACCAGGGGGGGGGATACGAGCAGTACTTC. Residues: CASSYQGGGYEQYF.